A single sample is the source of the 4 T cell receptor beta chains below, sequenced in a study of Ad26.COV2.S vaccination and SARS-CoV-2 variants. Method: immunoSEQ multiplex PCR; TCRdb's copy keeps in-frame clones and lacks some. The sample shows around 500,000 clones, about 88% of them seen only once. The treatment is: around 19 received Ad26.COV2.S at low or high dose, single or two shots; 5 received placebo; per-sample allocation not given. Following the first vaccine or placebo injection, samples were taken on day 63. Sequenced material: peripheral blood, taken in a trial of Ad26.COV2.S vaccine versus placebo. The receptor source for this set is a person between 18 and 59 years old who received the Ad26.COV2.S COVID-19 vaccine or a placebo.

The V gene is TRBV6-2 or TRBV6-3, the J gene TRBJ2-7; TRBD2 matches 9 bases. The CDR3 is 15 amino acids. In germline, CDR1 is MNHEY, CDR2 SVGEGT. With 4 bases clipped from V and 1 base from J, the junction kept 5 bases outside the gene matches. The CDR3: CASSLSTSGSYEQYF. Written as DNA, the CDR3 is TGTGCCAGCAGTTTGTCGACTAGCGGTTCCTACGAGCAGTACTTC.

With respect to this clone: This same CDR3 is encoded by further DNA sequences in the sample. This chain uses TRBV27 with TRBJ1-1; TRBD1 might be the D (5 bases). The CDR3 runs 12 residues. Germline V gene sequence: CDR1 MNHEY, CDR2 SMNVEV (reference sequence). Trimming pared 6 bases from V and 1 base from J, leaving 6 bases between. In DNA, the CDR3 is TGTGCCAGCAGGAGGGGGAACACTGAAGCTTTCTTT. Translation gives CASRRGNTEAFF.

The V and J genes are TRBV19 and TRBJ1-5, with D uncertain. The CDR3 consists of 14 residues. V lost 3 bases and J lost 7, with 13 bases in between. Germline CDR1 LNHDA, CDR2 SQIVND (reference sequence). The CDR3 nucleotides are TGTGCCAGTAGTATTACGGGCAGAACCCAGCCCCAGCATTTT. Amino acid sequence: CASSITGRTQPQHF.

This clone appeared a few times. The chain is built from TRBV30 and TRBJ2-1; 9 nucleotides line up with TRBD2. Losses at the gene ends were 5 bases for V and 9 bases for J; bases not matched to a gene: 11. Germline V gene sequence: CDR1 GTSNPN, CDR2 SVGIG (reference sequence). This CDR3 region has 14 residues. In DNA, the CDR3 is TGTGCCTGGTGGGGGTCTAGCGGGGCGCGTGAGCAGTTCTTC. Translating it yields CAWWGSSGAREQFF.